This T cell receptor (beta chain) was profiled in a study of blood T cell repertoires in COVID-19. Study-wide background: The samples span acute and convalescent COVID-19 from the United States, Italy and Spain. Sources were T cells, B-cell-depleted T cells, or PBMCs; the material itself was cDNA or gDNA.

Repertoires were generated with immunoSEQ multiplex PCR, while TCRdb's copy carries only in-frame clones and drops some. The sample yields some 50,000 clones, over 70% seen once. The sample comprised peripheral blood. This TCR was recovered from a human donor in a cohort sampled during active COVID-19.

The CDR3 DNA follows: TGTGCCAGTAGTTTTGGACTAGCGAGAACCTACGAGCAGTACTTC. This gives the protein CASSFGLARTYEQYF. The chain uses TRBV19 and TRBJ2-7; 9 bases are shared with TRBD2. Germline CDR1 reads LNHDA; CDR2 reads SQIVND (reference sequence). The V gene end was trimmed by 5 bases and the J gene end by 2 bases; junction bases not matched to a gene: 7. The CDR3 has 15 residues.